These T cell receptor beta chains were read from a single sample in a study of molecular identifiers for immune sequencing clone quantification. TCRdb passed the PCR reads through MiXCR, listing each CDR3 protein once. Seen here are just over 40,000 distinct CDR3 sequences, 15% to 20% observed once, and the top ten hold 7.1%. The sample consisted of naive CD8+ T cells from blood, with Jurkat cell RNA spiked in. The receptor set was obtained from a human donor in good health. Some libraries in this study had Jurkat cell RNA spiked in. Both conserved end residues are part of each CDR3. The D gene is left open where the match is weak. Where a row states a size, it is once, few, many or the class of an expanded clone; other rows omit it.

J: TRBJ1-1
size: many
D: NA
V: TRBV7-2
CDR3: CASSFNPGYTEAFF
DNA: TGTGCCAGCAGCTTCAATCCAGGGTACACTGAAGCTTTCTTT

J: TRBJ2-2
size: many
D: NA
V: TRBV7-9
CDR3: CASSLVENTGELFF
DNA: TGTGCCAGCAGCTTAGTTGAGAACACCGGGGAGCTGTTTTTT

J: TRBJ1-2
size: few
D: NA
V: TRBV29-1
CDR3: CSGWGDYGYTF
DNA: TGCAGCGGGTGGGGGGACTATGGCTACACCTTC

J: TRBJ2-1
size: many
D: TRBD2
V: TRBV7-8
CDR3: CASSLGGTSGHNEQFF
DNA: TGTGCCAGCAGCTTGGGTGGGACTAGCGGTCACAATGAGCAGTTCTTC

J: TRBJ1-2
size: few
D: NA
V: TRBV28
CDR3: CASRNLSRPYGYTF
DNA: TGTGCCAGCAGGAACCTCTCCAGGCCCTACGGCTACACCTTC

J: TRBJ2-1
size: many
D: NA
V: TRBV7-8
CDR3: CASSLARTGPYLFF
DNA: TGTGCCAGCAGCTTAGCGCGAACAGGGCCATACTTGTTCTTC

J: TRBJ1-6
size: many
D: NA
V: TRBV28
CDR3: CASSGLPGRSPLHF
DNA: TGTGCCAGCAGCGGTTTGCCGGGGCGATCACCCCTCCACTTT

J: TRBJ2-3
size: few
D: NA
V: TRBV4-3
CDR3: CASSQDGAWTDTQYF
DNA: TGCGCCAGCAGCCAGGACGGGGCTTGGACAGATACGCAGTATTTT

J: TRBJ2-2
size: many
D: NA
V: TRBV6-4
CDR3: CASSDGGHTGELFF
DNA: TGTGCCAGCAGTGACGGGGGGCACACCGGGGAGCTGTTTTTT

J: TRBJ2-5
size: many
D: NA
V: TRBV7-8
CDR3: CASSLGLSTEETQYF
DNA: TGTGCCAGCAGCTTAGGTCTGTCTACCGAAGAGACCCAGTACTTC

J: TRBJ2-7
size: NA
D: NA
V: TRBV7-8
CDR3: CASSSWTTPYEQYF
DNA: TGTGCCAGCAGCTCCTGGACTACCCCCTACGAGCAGTACTTC

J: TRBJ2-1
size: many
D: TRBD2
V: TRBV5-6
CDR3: CASSITSGRATEQFF
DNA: TGTGCCAGCAGCATAACTAGCGGGAGGGCCACTGAGCAGTTCTTC

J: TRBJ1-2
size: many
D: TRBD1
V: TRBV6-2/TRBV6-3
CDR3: CASSDRATDGYTF
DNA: TGTGCCAGCTCCGACAGGGCGACGGATGGCTACACCTTC

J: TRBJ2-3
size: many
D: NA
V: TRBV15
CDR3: CATSRSGVGGISTDTQYF
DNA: TGTGCCACCAGCAGGTCGGGAGTAGGTGGGATTAGCACAGATACGCAGTATTTT

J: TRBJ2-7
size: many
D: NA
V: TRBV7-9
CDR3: CASSWDLGAYF
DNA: TGTGCCAGCAGCTGGGACCTCGGCGCCTACTTC

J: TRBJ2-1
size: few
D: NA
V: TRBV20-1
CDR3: CSAIAVPSYNEQFF
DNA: TGCAGTGCCATAGCGGTACCCTCCTACAATGAGCAGTTCTTC

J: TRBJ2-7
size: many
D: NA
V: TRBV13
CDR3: CASSFGTYEQYF
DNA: TGTGCCAGCAGCTTTGGGACCTACGAGCAGTACTTC

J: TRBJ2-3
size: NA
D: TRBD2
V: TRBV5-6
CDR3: CASSSSGSGTDTQYF
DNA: TGTGCCAGCAGCTCTAGCGGGAGTGGCACAGATACGCAGTATTTT

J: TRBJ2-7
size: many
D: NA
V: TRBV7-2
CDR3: CASAQHVTDSYEQYF
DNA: TGTGCCAGCGCGCAACATGTGACAGACTCCTACGAGCAGTACTTC

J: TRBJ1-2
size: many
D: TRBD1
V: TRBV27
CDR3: CASSDRAIDGYTF
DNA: TGTGCCAGCAGCGACAGGGCCATTGATGGCTACACCTTC

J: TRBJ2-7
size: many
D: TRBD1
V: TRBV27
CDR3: CASSLSGQGWSYEQYF
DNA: TGTGCCAGCAGTTTATCAGGACAGGGATGGTCCTACGAGCAGTACTTC

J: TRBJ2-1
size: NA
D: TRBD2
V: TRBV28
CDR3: CARVLAGAYNEQFF
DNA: TGTGCCAGGGTTCTAGCGGGGGCTTACAATGAGCAGTTCTTC